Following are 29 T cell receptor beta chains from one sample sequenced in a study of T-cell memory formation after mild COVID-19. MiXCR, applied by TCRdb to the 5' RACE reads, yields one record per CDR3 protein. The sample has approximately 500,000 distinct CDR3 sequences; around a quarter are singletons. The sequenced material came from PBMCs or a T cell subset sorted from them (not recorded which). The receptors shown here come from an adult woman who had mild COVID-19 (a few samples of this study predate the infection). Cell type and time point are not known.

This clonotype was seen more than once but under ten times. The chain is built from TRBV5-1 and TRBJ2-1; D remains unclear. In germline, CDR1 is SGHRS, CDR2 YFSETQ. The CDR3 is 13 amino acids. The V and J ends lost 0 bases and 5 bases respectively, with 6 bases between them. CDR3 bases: TGCGCCAGCAGCTTGGTCTTGCACAATGAGCAGTTCTTC. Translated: CASSLVLHNEQFF. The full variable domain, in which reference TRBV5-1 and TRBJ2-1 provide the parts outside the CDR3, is KAGVTQTPRYLIKTRGQQVTLSCSPISGHRSVSWYQQTPGQGLQFLFEYFSETQRNKGNFPGRFSGRQFSNSRSEMNVSTLELGDSALYLCASSLVLHNEQFFGPGTRLTVL.

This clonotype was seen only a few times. Written as DNA, the CDR3 is TGTGCCATCAGTGACCCGACAGCGAGACGGGGAAACACCATATATTTT. Translation: CAISDPTARRGNTIYF. The chain couples TRBV10-3 to TRBJ1-3; a weak D match, TRBD1 (5 bases). Trimming stripped 3 bases from V and 4 bases from J, with 16 bases between. The CDR3 consists of 16 residues. Germline V gene lookup returns CDR1 ENHRY and CDR2 SYGVKD.

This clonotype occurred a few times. CDR3 amino acids: CASRIDLAKNIQYF. The CDR3 DNA sequence: TGTGCCAGCAGGATCGATCTAGCCAAAAACATTCAGTACTTC. The chain carries TRBV2 and TRBJ2-4; D is undetermined. With 6 bases removed from V and 0 bases from J, the gap between germline ends came to 9 bases. The CDR3 runs 14 residues. Germline values: CDR1 SNHLY, CDR2 FYNNEI.

The CDR3 spells CASSPTGFSEQYF. DNA of the CDR3: TGTGCCAGCAGCCCTACGGGGTTCTCCGAGCAGTACTTC. J is TRBJ2-7 and V is TRBV6-6, with D possibly being TRBD2 (5 bases). The V gene lost 6 bases and the J gene lost 6 bases, with 15 bases spanning the gap. The germline V gene encodes CDR1 MNHNY and CDR2 SVGAGI (reference sequence). The CDR3 covers 13 residues.

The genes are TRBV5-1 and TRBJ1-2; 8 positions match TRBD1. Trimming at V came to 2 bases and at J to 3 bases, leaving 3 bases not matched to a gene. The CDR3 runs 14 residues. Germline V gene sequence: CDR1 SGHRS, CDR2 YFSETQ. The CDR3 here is CASSFLQGDYGYTF. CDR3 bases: TGCGCCAGCAGCTTCCTACAGGGGGACTATGGCTACACCTTC.

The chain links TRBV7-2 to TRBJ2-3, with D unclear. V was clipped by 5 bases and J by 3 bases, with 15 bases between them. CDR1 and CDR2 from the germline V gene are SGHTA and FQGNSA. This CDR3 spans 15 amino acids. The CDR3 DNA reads TGTGCCAGCAGCCGCGCCGTTCATCCGACAGATACGCAGTATTTT. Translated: CASSRAVHPTDTQYF.

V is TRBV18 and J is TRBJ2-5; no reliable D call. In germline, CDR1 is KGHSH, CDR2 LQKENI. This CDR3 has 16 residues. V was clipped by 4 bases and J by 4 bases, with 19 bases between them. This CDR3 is CASSQISAQRGETQYF. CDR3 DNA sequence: TGTGCCAGCTCACAGATCTCGGCCCAGAGAGGAGAGACCCAGTACTTC.

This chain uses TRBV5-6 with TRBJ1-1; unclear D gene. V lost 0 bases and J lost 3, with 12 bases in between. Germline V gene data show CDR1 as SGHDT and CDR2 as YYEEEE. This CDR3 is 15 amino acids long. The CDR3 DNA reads TGTGCCAGCAGCTTGGTAGTCGTGTCCTACACTGAAGCTTTCTTT. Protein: CASSLVVVSYTEAFF.

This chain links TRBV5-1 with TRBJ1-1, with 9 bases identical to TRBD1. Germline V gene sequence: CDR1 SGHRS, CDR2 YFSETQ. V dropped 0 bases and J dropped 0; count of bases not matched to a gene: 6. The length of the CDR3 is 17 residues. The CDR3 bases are TGCGCCAGCAGCTTGGCAGGACAGGGGAGGATGAACACTGAAGCTTTCTTT. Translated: CASSLAGQGRMNTEAFF.

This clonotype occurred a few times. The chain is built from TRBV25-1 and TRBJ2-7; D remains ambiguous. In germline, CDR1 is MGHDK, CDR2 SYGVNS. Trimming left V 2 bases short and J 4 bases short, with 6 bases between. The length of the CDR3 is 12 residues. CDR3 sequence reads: CASSETGYEQYF. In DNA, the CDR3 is TGTGCCAGCAGTGAAACCGGGTACGAGCAGTACTTC.

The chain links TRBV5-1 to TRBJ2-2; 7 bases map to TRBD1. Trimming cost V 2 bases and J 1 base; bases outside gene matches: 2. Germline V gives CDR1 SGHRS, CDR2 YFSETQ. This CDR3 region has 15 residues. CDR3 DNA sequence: TGCGCCAGCAGCTTTCGACAGGGGAACACCGGGGAGCTGTTTTTT. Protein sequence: CASSFRQGNTGELFF.

CDR3: CASRGTGGLAYEQYF. CDR3 DNA sequence: TGTGCCAGCCGGGGGACAGGGGGGCTAGCCTACGAGCAGTACTTC. The rearrangement joins TRBV19 to TRBJ2-7, with 11 bases matching TRBD1. The germline V gene has CDR1 LNHDA and CDR2 SQIVND (reference sequence). The CDR3 loop spans 15 amino acids. Germline trimming cut 9 bases from V and 2 bases from J; bases unmatched to any gene: 9.

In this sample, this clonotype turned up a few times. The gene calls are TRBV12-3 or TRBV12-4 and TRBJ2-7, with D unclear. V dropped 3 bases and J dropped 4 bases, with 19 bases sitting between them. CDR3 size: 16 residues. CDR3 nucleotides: TGTGCCAGCAGTTTGTTCCTTGGACGGGCGGCGTACGAGCAGTACTTC. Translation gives CASSLFLGRAAYEQYF.

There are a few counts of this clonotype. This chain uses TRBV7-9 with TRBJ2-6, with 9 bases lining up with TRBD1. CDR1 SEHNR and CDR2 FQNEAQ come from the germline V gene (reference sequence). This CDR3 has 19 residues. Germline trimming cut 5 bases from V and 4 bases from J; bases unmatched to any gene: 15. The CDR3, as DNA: TGTGCCAGCAGCCCACCTTCACGGGACAGGGCATCCGGGGCCAACGTCCTGACTTTC. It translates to CASSPPSRDRASGANVLTF.

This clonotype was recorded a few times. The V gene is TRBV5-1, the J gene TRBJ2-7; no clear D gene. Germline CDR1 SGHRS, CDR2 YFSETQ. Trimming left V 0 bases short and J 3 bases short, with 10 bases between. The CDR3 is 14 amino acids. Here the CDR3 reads CASSLEKQGYEQYF. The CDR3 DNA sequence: TGCGCCAGCAGCTTGGAGAAGCAAGGCTACGAGCAGTACTTC.

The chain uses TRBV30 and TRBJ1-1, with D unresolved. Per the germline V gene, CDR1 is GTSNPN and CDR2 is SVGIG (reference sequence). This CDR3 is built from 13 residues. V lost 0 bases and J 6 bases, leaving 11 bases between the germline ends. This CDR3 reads CAWSVVLRAEAFF. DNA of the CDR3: TGTGCCTGGAGTGTTGTGTTGCGGGCTGAAGCTTTCTTT. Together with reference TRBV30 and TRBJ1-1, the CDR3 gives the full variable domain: SQTIHQWPATLVQPVGSPLSLECTVEGTSNPNLYWYRQAAGRGLQLLFYSVGIGQISSEVPQNLSASRPQDRQFILSSKKLLLSDSGFYLCAWSVVLRAEAFFGQGTRLTVV.

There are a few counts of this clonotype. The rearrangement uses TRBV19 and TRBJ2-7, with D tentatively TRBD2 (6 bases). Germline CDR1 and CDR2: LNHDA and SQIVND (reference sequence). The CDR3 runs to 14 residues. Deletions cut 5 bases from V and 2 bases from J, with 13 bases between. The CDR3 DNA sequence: TGTGCCAGTAGTGCTTACGCGGGGACCTACGAGCAGTACTTC. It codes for CASSAYAGTYEQYF.

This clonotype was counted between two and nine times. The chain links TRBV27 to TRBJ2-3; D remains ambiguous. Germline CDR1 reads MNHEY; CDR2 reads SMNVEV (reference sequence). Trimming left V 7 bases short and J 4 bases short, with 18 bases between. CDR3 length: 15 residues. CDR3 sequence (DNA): TGTGCCAGCACCTCCCGGGCTCCTCGCGCAGATACGCAGTATTTT. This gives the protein CASTSRAPRADTQYF.

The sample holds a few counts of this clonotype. The CDR3 here is CASSLRSSGGARYTGELFF. The DNA for the CDR3 is TGTGCCAGCAGTTTAAGGTCTAGCGGGGGGGCCCGATATACCGGGGAGCTGTTTTTT. The chain is built from TRBV27 and TRBJ2-2, with 12 bases that match TRBD2. V was pared by 2 bases and J by 5 bases, with 12 bases of the junction left unmatched. Germline lookup yields CDR1 MNHEY and CDR2 SMNVEV (reference sequence). The CDR3 covers 19 residues.

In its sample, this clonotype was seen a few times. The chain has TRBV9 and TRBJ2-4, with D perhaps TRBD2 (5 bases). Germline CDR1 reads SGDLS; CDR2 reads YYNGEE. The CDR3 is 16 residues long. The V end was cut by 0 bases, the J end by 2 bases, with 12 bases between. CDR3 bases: TGTGCCAGCAGCGTAGAGGGTCCGGGGACCAAAAACATTCAGTACTTC. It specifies CASSVEGPGTKNIQYF.

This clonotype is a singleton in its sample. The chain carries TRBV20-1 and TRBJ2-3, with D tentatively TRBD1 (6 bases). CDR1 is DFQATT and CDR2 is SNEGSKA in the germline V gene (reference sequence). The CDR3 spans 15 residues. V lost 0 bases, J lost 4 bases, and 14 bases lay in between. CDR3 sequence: CSARDPGDVSDTQYF. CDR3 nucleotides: TGCAGTGCTAGAGATCCAGGGGACGTTTCAGATACGCAGTATTTT.

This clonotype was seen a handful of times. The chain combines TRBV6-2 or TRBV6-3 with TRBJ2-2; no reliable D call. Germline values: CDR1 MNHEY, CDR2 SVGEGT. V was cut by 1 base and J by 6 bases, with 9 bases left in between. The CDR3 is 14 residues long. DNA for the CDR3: TGTGCCAGCAGTTACTTATCCCAACCCGGGGAGCTGTTTTTT. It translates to CASSYLSQPGELFF.

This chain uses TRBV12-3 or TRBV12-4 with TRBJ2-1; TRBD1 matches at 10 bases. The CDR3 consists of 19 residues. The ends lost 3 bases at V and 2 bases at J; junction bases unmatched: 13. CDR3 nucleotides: TGTGCCAGCAGTTTCCCGGGACAGGGGATGTCAGGGGCCTACAATGAGCAGTTCTTC. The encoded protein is CASSFPGQGMSGAYNEQFF.

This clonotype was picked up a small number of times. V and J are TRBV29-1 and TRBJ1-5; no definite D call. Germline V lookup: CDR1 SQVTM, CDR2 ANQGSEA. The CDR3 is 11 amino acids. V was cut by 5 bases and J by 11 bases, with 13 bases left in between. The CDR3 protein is CSVQWGITQHF. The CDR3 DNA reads TGCAGCGTTCAATGGGGAATAACCCAGCATTTT.

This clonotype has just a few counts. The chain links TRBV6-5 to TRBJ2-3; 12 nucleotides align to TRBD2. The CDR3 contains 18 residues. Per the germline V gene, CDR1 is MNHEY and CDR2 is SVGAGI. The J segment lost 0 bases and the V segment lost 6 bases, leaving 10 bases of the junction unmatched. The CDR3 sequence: CASSAAWLAGGSTDTQYF. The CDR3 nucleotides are TGTGCCAGCAGCGCAGCCTGGCTAGCGGGGGGGAGCACAGATACGCAGTATTTT.

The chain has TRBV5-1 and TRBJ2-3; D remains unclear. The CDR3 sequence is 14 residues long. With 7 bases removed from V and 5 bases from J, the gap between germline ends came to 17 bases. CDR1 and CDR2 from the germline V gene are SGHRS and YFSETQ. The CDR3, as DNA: TGCGCCAGCTCGGACCCCCAATCCGGAGATACGCAGTATTTT. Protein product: CASSDPQSGDTQYF.

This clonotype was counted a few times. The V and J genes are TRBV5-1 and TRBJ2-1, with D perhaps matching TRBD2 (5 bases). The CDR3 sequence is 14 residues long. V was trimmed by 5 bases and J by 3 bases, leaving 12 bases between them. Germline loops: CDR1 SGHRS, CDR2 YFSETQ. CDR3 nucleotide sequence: TGCGCCAGCAGGTTTGATCGGGGCTACAATGAGCAGTTCTTC. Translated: CASRFDRGYNEQFF.

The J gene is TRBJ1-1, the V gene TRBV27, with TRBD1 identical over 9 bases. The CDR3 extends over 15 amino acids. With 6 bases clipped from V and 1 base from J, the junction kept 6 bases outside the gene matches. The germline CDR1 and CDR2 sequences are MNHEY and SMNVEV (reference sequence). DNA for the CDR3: TGTGCCAGCAGATGGACAGGGGCGGGGAACACTGAAGCTTTCTTT. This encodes CASRWTGAGNTEAFF.

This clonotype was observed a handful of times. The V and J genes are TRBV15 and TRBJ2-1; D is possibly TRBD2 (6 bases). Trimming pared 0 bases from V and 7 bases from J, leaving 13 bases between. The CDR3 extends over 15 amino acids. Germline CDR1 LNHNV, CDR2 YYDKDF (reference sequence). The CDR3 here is CATSRDGGVWNEQFF. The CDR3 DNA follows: TGTGCCACCAGCAGAGATGGCGGGGTCTGGAATGAGCAGTTCTTC.